This entry features one TCR beta chain sequence. Its antigen is still unknown. Base-call qualities are not available, and no considerably larger clone is one nucleotide away. Taken from the germline V gene, the CDR1 and CDR2 loops are SGHTA and FQGTGA. V and J lose 5 bases and 4 bases, and a span of 9 bases separates them. Reading from cysteine to phenylalanine, the CDR3 counts 13 amino acids. The entry retains the CDR3 DNA only, 39 bases that are in frame from base 1. The data are from a study of T cell responses to AZD1222 COVID-19 vaccine (dated by TCRdb to about 2021). With respect to the entire study: TCR sequencing was performed for 230 to 250 trial participants, of whom around 210 were given two doses of AZD1222 and some 26 were given two doses of MenACWY control vaccine. Trial participants were enrolled into age subgroups of 18-55, 56-69 and 70-plus years, which contained approximately 150, 28 and 58 TCR-sequenced participants, respectively.

The time point label on this specimen signifies: about 28 days (+/-7) after the second vaccine dose. AZD1222 recipients given second doses at about 4 weeks or at about 12 weeks were pooled, since spike-specific TCR depth and breadth were not found to differ between the two schedules. Samples from vaccinated people were obtained from the UK trials COV001 and COV002, which included a single-blind randomized controlled phase 2/3 trial of AZD1222 (ChAdOx1 nCoV-19) in healthy adults. For TCRbeta chain sequencing, PBMC samples from trial participants were taken at day 0 and at day 28 after the second dose. The full study reports these points: Because no day 14 peak-response samples were available, the repertoires could be characterized only after the peak T cell response. Vaccine-associated CD4 TCRs spanned the whole spike protein, with dominant responses in regions 160-218 and 743-854. The 56-69-year group was small, and its depth increase did not reach significance, likely because of low power. After two AZD1222 doses, spike-specific TCR breadth and depth were significantly higher than at day 0 and than in MenACWY recipients. Nearly half of unique spike-specific TCRs reportedly recognized epitopes outside regions mutated in the B.1.351 and B.1.1.7 variants. Only a handful of AZD1222 recipients were SARS-CoV-2 seropositive at baseline, limiting conclusions about previously exposed vaccinees. Most participants were white British and females outnumbered males, and the authors suggested that clonal diversity may have been underestimated.

The CDR3 regions of human TCRbeta chains were analyzed by immunosequencing. In the source study's methods: Repertoire TCRs were checked for matches against a reference library of SARS-CoV-2-specific TCRs that had been generated using the MIRA antigen-specificity platform. Breadth was defined as the fraction of unique TCRs that were SARS-CoV-2-associated. Depth was defined as the fraction of total T cells that were SARS-CoV-2-associated. Each spike-specific TCR was assigned to its reactive spike region and to a CD4 or CD8 class using the MIRA data. Log10-transformed breadth and depth values were compared by one-way ANOVA with Sidak's multiple comparisons tests. In its TCRdb copy, this immuneACCESS table keeps in-frame sequences only and misses some clones. Where compared with another copy, unresolved V genes explain less than half of these, and the others have no known cause. Clone size and the V and J calls come from that table; the DNA yielded D and trimming. The sample contains more than 95,000 clones, about 90% of them found a single time. In total, the top ten clones hold roughly 1.6% of the sample.

Sequencing was performed on peripheral blood, taken 28 days after the second AZD1222 dose. The receptor comes from an adult who received the AZD1222 COVID-19 vaccine. The receptor chain draws on TRBV7-3 and TRBJ1-5, with the D gene not clear enough to name. The CDR3 has the sequence CASSPSSNQPQHF. At the DNA level, the sequence is TGTGCCAGCAGCCCATCATCAAATCAGCCCCAGCATTTT.